This T cell receptor (beta chain) is from a study of preoperative IRX-2 immunotherapy in early breast cancer (dated by TCRdb to the late 2010s). The treatment or condition label of this sample denotes: preoperative locoregional IRX-2 cytokine immunotherapy. The samples were obtained from a phase Ib study in which preoperative, locoregional IRX-2 cytokine immunotherapy intended to prime immune responses was tested. Patients with early-stage breast cancer who were given IRX-2 before surgery served as donors. Details on this clone: No antigen is known for it. No much larger clone exists at a distance of one base, and base qualities are not known.

The library was obtained by the immunoSEQ multiplex PCR assay. Not all clones reach the TCRdb copy of this immuneACCESS table, which keeps in-frame sequences only. Checked studies attribute under half of the gap to unresolved V genes and leave the rest unexplained. For this sample the table gives roughly 93,000 clones, of which 70% to 90% were detected only once. In total, the top ten clones hold 2% to 2.5% of the sample. The germline V gene encodes CDR1 LNHDA and CDR2 SQIVND (reference sequence). V trim: 7 bases; J trim: 10 bases; unmatched bases: 6. The CDR3 sequence holds 13 residues, the cysteine and phenylalanine included. Only the CDR3 DNA is retained, 39 bases long and in frame from the first base.

This specimen consisted of tumor tissue, obtained after IRX-2 immunotherapy. The chain joins TRBV19 to TRBJ1-6; 8 junctional bases match TRBD1. The TCR was taken from a human donor with breast cancer. Here is the DNA: TGTGCCAGTACCGGGACAGGTCTCTCACCCCTCCACTTT. Protein translation: CASTGTGLSPLHF.